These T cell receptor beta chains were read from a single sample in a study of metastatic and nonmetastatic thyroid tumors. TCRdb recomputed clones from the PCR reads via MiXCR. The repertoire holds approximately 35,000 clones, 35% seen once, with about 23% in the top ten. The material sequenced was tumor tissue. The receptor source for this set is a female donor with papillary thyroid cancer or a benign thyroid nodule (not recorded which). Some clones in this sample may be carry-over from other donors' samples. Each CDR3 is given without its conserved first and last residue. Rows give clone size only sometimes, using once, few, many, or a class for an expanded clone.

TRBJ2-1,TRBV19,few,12,TSNLGSTADEQF
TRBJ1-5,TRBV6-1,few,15,ASSEGPDRVGDQPQH
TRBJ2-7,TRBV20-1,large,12,SAENRQSSYEQY
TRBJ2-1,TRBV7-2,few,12,ASSLAGTFNEQF
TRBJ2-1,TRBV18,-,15,ASSPLFRTGSGNEQF
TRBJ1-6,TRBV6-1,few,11,ASSRGVDSPLH
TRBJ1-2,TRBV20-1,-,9,SARDRASYT
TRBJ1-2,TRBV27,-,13,ASRADRLANYGYT
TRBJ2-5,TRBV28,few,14,ASSLFLPGTEETQY
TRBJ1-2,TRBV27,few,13,ASRFQAAQNYGYT
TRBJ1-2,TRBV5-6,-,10,ASSTGDYGYT
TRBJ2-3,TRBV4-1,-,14,ASSQRERTSTDTQY
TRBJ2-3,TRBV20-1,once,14,SATPGLAIGADTQY
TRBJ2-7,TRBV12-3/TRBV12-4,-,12,ASISSGSPGEQY
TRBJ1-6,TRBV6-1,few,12,ASSNTGGESPLH